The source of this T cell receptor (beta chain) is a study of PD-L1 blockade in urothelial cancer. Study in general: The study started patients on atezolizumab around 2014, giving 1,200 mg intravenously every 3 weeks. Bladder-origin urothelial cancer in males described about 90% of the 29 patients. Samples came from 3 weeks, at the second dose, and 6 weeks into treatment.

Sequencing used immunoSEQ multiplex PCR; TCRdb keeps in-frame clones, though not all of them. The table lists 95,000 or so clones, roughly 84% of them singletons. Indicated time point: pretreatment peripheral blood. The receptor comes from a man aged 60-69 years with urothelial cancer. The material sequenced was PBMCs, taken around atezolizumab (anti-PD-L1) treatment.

CDR3 DNA sequence: TGTGCCAGCAGTTACAGACAGGGAGGCACTGAAGCTTTCTTT. Translated, it gives CASSYRQGGTEAFF. V and J are TRBV6-6 and TRBJ1-1, with 7 nucleotides matching TRBD1. The V segment lost 2 bases and the J segment 4 bases; nucleotides outside the gene matches: 4. The CDR3 is made up of 14 amino acids. Germline values: CDR1 MNHNY, CDR2 SVGAGI (reference sequence).